This T cell receptor beta chain came from a study of cytomegalovirus exposure and HLA in healthy donors. Findings and limits, study-wide: In a later analysis, CMV-associated beta chains were mostly HLA-associated, it appeared. Across donors, sequencing depth was assumed by presence/absence analyses to be roughly uniform. The investigators catalogued 150 to 200 TCR beta chains as cytomegalovirus-associated.

Unrecorded immune exposures were likely, despite nominal health at sampling. The CDR3 length is 14 residues. Looked up from germline, CDR1 is MNHEY and CDR2 is SMNVEV (reference sequence). The V segment lost 5 bases and the J segment 4 bases; nucleotides outside the gene matches: 7. Use of 60 Vbeta and 13 Jbeta primers characterized the PCR. Sequenced by immunoSEQ multiplex PCR; TCRdb stores in-frame clones only, minus some. The table for this sample gives over 90,000 clones. In regard to this clone: Its antigen is currently unknown.

This sequence originates from a man aged 40-55 years in good health and CMV-seronegative. The specimen sequenced was PBMCs. The rearrangement joins TRBV27 to TRBJ2-5, with 7 bases aligning to TRBD1. CDR3 amino acids: CASSRNTGAETQYF. CDR3 DNA: TGTGCCAGCAGTCGTAATACAGGGGCAGAGACCCAGTACTTC.